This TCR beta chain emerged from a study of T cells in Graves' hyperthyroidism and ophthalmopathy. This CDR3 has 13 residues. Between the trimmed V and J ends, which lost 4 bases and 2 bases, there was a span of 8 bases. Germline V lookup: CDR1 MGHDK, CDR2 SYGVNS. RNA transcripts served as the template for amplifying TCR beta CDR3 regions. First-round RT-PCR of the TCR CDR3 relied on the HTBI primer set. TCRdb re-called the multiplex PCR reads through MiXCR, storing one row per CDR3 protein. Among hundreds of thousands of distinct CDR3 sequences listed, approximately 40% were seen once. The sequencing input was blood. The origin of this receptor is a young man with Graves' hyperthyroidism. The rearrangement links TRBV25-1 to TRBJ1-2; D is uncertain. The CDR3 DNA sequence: TGTGCCAGCAGTGTTTTGGCGAACTATGGCTACACCTTC. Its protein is CASSVLANYGYTF.